What follows are 23 T cell receptor beta chains derived from one specimen sequenced in a study of cytomegalovirus exposure and HLA in healthy donors. Primers for the PCR totalled 60 Vbeta and 13 Jbeta. The protocol was immunoSEQ multiplex PCR, while the TCRdb copy is restricted to in-frame clones and leaves out a portion. Of 120,000 to 150,000 clones in the sample, around 86% were seen once. Sequenced: PBMCs. The receptor source for this set is a woman aged 25 to 39 in good health and CMV-seronegative.

This clone was recorded only once. The chain uses TRBV30 and TRBJ1-1; no definite D call. Germline V gene lookup returns CDR1 GTSNPN and CDR2 SVGIG (reference sequence). The CDR3 runs 13 residues. Trimming took off 6 bases at V and 4 bases at J, with 15 bases between the two ends. DNA of the CDR3: TGTGCCTGTACACGGGGATTGGGCACTGAAGCTTTCTTT. This codes for CACTRGLGTEAFF.

This chain connects TRBV30 to TRBJ2-3; D gene ambiguous. Germline V gene sequence: CDR1 GTSNPN, CDR2 SVGIG (reference sequence). The CDR3 is 14 amino acids. Between the trimmed V and J ends, which lost 3 bases and 1 base, there was a span of 11 bases. CDR3 bases: TGTGCCTGGAGAGAGCAGGCTCGCACAGATACGCAGTATTTT. Translating gives CAWREQARTDTQYF. Full variable domain (rest looked up from reference TRBV30 and TRBJ2-3): SQTIHQWPATLVQPVGSPLSLECTVEGTSNPNLYWYRQAAGRGLQLLFYSVGIGQISSEVPQNLSASRPQDRQFILSSKKLLLSDSGFYLCAWREQARTDTQYFGPGTRLTVL.

This chain connects TRBV13 to TRBJ1-2; TRBD1 is a possible D gene (5 bases). Trimming cost V 5 bases and J 4 bases, with 8 bases left between them. The CDR3 runs to 12 residues. Germline V gene data show CDR1 as PRHDT and CDR2 as FYEKMQ (reference sequence). The CDR3 is CASSRDFYGYTF. The CDR3 nucleotides are TGTGCCAGCAGCCGGGACTTCTATGGCTACACCTTC.

This chain links TRBV29-1 with TRBJ2-3; 11 bases line up with TRBD2. The junction had 5 bases not matched to a gene; V was cut back by 0 bases and J by 3 bases. Germline CDR1 and CDR2: SQVTM and ANQGSEA. The CDR3 has 16 residues. In nucleotides, the CDR3 is TGCAGCGTTGAAGACCGACTAGCGGGACCGACAGATACGCAGTATTTT. Its translation: CSVEDRLAGPTDTQYF.

The chain recombines TRBV5-1 with TRBJ2-3, with TRBD1 matching 7 bases. V gave up 0 bases and J gave up 0 bases; unmatched junction bases: 1. The V gene's germline CDR1 is SGHRS and CDR2 YFSETQ. This CDR3 contains 15 residues. The CDR3 DNA is TGCGCCAGCAGCTTGGACAGGGGCAGCACAGATACGCAGTATTTT. It is translated as CASSLDRGSTDTQYF.

The V gene is TRBV11-2, the J gene TRBJ2-7; 9 nucleotides match TRBD2. CDR1 and CDR2 from the germline V gene are SGHAT and FQNNGV. With V trimmed by 0 bases and J by 3 bases, 9 bases remained unmatched. The length of the CDR3 is 17 residues. The CDR3 loop reads CASSLEGSGGPYYEQYF. In nucleotides, the CDR3 is TGTGCCAGCAGCTTAGAGGGTAGCGGGGGTCCTTACTACGAGCAGTACTTC.

The chain recombines TRBV2 with TRBJ2-2; 8 bases match TRBD2. The CDR3 loop spans 13 amino acids. Trimming cost V 6 bases and J 6 bases; bases outside gene matches: 3. Germline V gene lookup returns CDR1 SNHLY and CDR2 FYNNEI. CDR3 sequence (DNA): TGTGCCAGCAGGACTAGCGTAGCCGGGGAGCTGTTTTTT. Its protein product is CASRTSVAGELFF.

J is TRBJ2-1 and V is TRBV28, with TRBD2 matching 8 bases. Germline CDR1 and CDR2: MDHEN and SYDVKM. The CDR3 has 15 residues. J gave up 0 bases and V 4 bases, and 2 bases lay outside the gene matches. The CDR3 region is CASSSTSGSYNEQFF. CDR3 coding DNA: TGTGCCAGCAGTTCCACTAGCGGCTCCTACAATGAGCAGTTCTTC.

CDR3 loop: CASSIRGAGGIAFF. The DNA of the CDR3 is TGTGCCAGCAGCATTAGGGGGGCAGGGGGTATTGCTTTCTTT. The rearrangement uses TRBV13 and TRBJ1-1; 7 bases fit TRBD1. Germline CDR1 PRHDT, CDR2 FYEKMQ (reference sequence). The CDR3 covers 14 residues. J was trimmed by 11 bases and V by 5 bases; bases with no gene match: 14.

The gene calls are TRBV29-1 and TRBJ2-7, with 9 bases lining up with TRBD1. Looked up from germline, CDR1 is SQVTM and CDR2 is ANQGSEA. V shed 1 base, J shed 0 bases, and the junction held 4 bases outside the gene matches. This CDR3 comprises 15 residues. The CDR3 DNA follows: TGCAGCGTTGAAGGTGGACAGGGGACCTCCTACGAGCAGTACTTC. Translation: CSVEGGQGTSYEQYF.

The rearrangement uses TRBV19 and TRBJ1-1; the D is unclear. Trimming took 7 bases from V and 0 from J, leaving 9 bases between them. The CDR3 has 13 residues. Germline CDR1 reads LNHDA; CDR2 reads SQIVND (reference sequence). The CDR3 sequence: CASTISLNTEAFF. In DNA form, the CDR3 reads TGTGCCAGTACCATTAGCCTGAACACTGAAGCTTTCTTT.

For the CDR3, the DNA is TGTGCCAGCAGCTTAGGACTAGCGGGAAATAATGAGCAGTTCTTC. Translating gives CASSLGLAGNNEQFF. V is TRBV7-6 and J is TRBJ2-1, with 11 bases aligning to TRBD2. Germline CDR1 is SGHVS and CDR2 is FNYEAQ. This CDR3 has 15 amino acids. V gave up 1 base and J gave up 7 bases; unmatched junction bases: 3.

The chain employs TRBV18 and TRBJ2-7, with TRBD1 matching over 7 bases. Germline CDR1 KGHSH, CDR2 LQKENI. Unmatched junction bases numbered 10, after V lost 3 bases and J lost 2 bases. CDR3 length equals 16 residues. The CDR3 loop is CASSPGQASTAYEQYF. CDR3 DNA sequence: TGTGCCAGCTCACCCGGACAGGCCTCGACAGCCTACGAGCAGTACTTC.

The chain uses TRBV10-3 and TRBJ1-5; possibly TRBD1 for D (5 bases). Germline CDR1 ENHRY, CDR2 SYGVKD. The CDR3 sequence is 14 residues long. The V end was cut by 5 bases, the J end by 7 bases, with 15 bases between. CDR3 DNA: TGTGCCATCAGTCACGGGGGGGGAAGGCAGCCCCAGCATTTT. Protein: CAISHGGGRQPQHF.

V usage is TRBV30 and J usage is TRBJ1-2; TRBD1 might be the D (6 bases). Trimming took 4 bases from V and 13 from J, leaving 22 bases between them. The CDR3 spans 13 residues. The germline V gene encodes CDR1 GTSNPN and CDR2 SVGIG (reference sequence). As DNA, the CDR3 is TGTGCCTGGACCACAATTGGGGCAGGGGCCTTCACCTTC. Residues: CAWTTIGAGAFTF.

The chain links TRBV7-9 to TRBJ2-3; 7 positions match TRBD2. This CDR3 comprises 14 residues. Trimming took 3 bases from V and 1 from J; bases not matched to a gene: 1. Looked up from germline, CDR1 is SEHNR and CDR2 is FQNEAQ (reference sequence). The CDR3 DNA follows: TGTGCCAGCAGCTTCAGCGGGGGCACAGATACGCAGTATTTT. Amino acids: CASSFSGGTDTQYF. Supplemented by reference TRBV7-9 and TRBJ2-3, the full variable domain reads DTGVSQNPRHKITKRGQNVTFRCDPISEHNRLYWYRQTLGQGPEFLTYFQNEAQLEKSRLLSDRFSAERPKGSFSTLEIQRTEQGDSAMYLCASSFSGGTDTQYFGPGTRLTVL.

J is TRBJ1-1 and V is TRBV7-2, with 8 bases that match TRBD1. Germline-derived CDR1 and CDR2 are SGHTA and FQGNSA. J gave up 10 bases and V 5 bases, and 6 bases lay outside the gene matches. The CDR3 sequence is 12 residues long. The CDR3 loop is CASSHTTGGAFF. CDR3 DNA: TGTGCCAGCAGCCATACTACAGGGGGAGCTTTCTTT.

The chain links TRBV5-1 to TRBJ1-4; unclear D gene. The CDR3 covers 16 residues. Deletions cut 0 bases from V and 8 bases from J, with 17 bases between. CDR1 is SGHRS, CDR2 YFSETQ, per germline. The CDR3: CASSLDRSGENEKLFF. The CDR3, as DNA: TGCGCCAGCAGCTTGGACCGAAGCGGGGAGAACGAAAAACTGTTTTTT.

The chain employs TRBV4-1 and TRBJ2-7, with TRBD2 identical over 13 bases. This CDR3 has 19 amino acids. Germline lookup yields CDR1 MGHRA and CDR2 YSYEKL. The V and J ends lost 3 bases and 0 bases, in that order; junction bases with no gene match: 11. The chain's CDR3 is CASSQRSGTSGEGSYEQYF. In DNA, the CDR3 is TGCGCCAGCAGCCAGAGATCCGGGACTAGCGGGGAGGGCTCCTACGAGCAGTACTTC.

This clone was seen a few times. The rearrangement links TRBV4-3 to TRBJ1-1; D gene ambiguous. The CDR3 consists of 14 residues. Trimming removed 0 bases at V and 3 bases at J, with 8 bases between. From germline, CDR1 is LGHNA and CDR2 YSLEER. CDR3 DNA sequence: TGCGCCAGCAGCCAAGATAACATCGACACTGAAGCTTTCTTT. Its protein product is CASSQDNIDTEAFF.

The chain carries TRBV7-8 and TRBJ1-5, with unresolved D. Germline V gives CDR1 SGHVS, CDR2 FQNEAQ. Trimming left V 5 bases short and J 2 bases short, with 7 bases between. The CDR3 sequence is 13 residues long. DNA of the CDR3: TGTGCCAGCAGCGGAAGCGGCAATCAGCCCCAGCATTTT. Translation gives CASSGSGNQPQHF.

The chain links TRBV7-2 to TRBJ1-2; unclear D gene. Trimming removed 0 bases at V and 7 bases at J, with 18 bases between. The CDR3 has 16 residues. Germline V lookup: CDR1 SGHTA, CDR2 FQGNSA. CDR3 residues: CASSLARGSTGSGYTF. The CDR3 nucleotides read TGTGCCAGCAGCTTAGCGCGGGGTAGCACTGGCAGTGGCTACACCTTC.

CDR3: CASSPHSGTGGRGYTF. The CDR3 DNA follows: TGTGCCAGCAGTCCACATTCCGGGACAGGGGGCCGGGGCTACACCTTC. The chain recombines TRBV27 with TRBJ1-2, with 12 bases aligning to TRBD1. The CDR3 is 16 amino acids. V was pared by 5 bases and J by 8 bases, with 12 bases of the junction left unmatched. Germline V gene data show CDR1 as MNHEY and CDR2 as SMNVEV (reference sequence).